The rows below give T cell receptor beta chains drawn from one sample of a study of PD-1 blockade in classical Hodgkin lymphoma. Here immunoSEQ multiplex PCR was the method, and the copy in TCRdb shows in-frame clones only, minus some. The sample lists fewer than 25,000 clones; less than 75% were seen once. This material consisted of peripheral blood mononuclear cells (PBMCs), taken before the fourth cycle of nivolumab. These receptors originate from a human donor with classical Hodgkin lymphoma. Each CDR3 is given with its conserved first and last residue. A D gene is named only where the DNA matches it firmly. Clone sizes are given selectively: once, few, many, or a class where the clone is expanded.

j_call v_call d_call clone_size cdr3_length cdr3_nt cdr3_aa
TRBJ1-6 TRBV27 NA NA 13 TGTGCCAGCAGTTTATCGAGAGATTCACCCCTCCACTTT CASSLSRDSPLHF
TRBJ2-1 TRBV19 TRBD2 once 15 TGTGCCAGTAGTATCCCCAGCGGGATTAACAATGAGCAGTTCTTC CASSIPSGINNEQFF
TRBJ2-3 TRBV5-8 NA once 13 TGTGCCAGCAGTTTACAGAGCACAGATACGCAGTATTTT CASSLQSTDTQYF
TRBJ1-2 TRBV7-8 NA NA 15 TGTGCCAGCAGCTCCCGGGACCGCCTTCTAGACCCCTACACCTTC CASSSRDRLLDPYTF
TRBJ1-5 TRBV5-8 TRBD1 once 18 TGTGCCAGCAGCCGACAGGGGACCCAGACTTATAGCAATCAGCCCCAGCATTTT CASSRQGTQTYSNQPQHF
TRBJ1-1 TRBV28 TRBD1 once 14 TGTGCCAGCAACTGGGACAGTTGGAACACTGAAGCTTTCTTT CASNWDSWNTEAFF
TRBJ1-4 TRBV28 NA NA 13 TGTGCCAGCAACGACGGGGGTTCGGAAAAACTGTTTTTT CASNDGGSEKLFF
TRBJ2-3 TRBV28 TRBD2 few 17 TGTGCCAGCACCCCGCCCAGCGGGGGGGTTAGCACAGATACGCAGTATTTT CASTPPSGGVSTDTQYF
TRBJ1-2 TRBV6-5 NA NA 15 TGTGCCAGCAGTTCCCCTACTCAGGGGTTCTATGGCTACACCTTC CASSSPTQGFYGYTF
TRBJ2-5 TRBV7-2 TRBD2 NA 15 TGTGCCAGCAGCTTGCGCGGGGGGCCCAGGGAGACCCAGTACTTC CASSLRGGPRETQYF
TRBJ1-2 TRBV29-1 TRBD1 NA 16 TGCAGCGTTGATCCGACAGGGGCAGGGGCTCTCTATGGCTACACCTTC CSVDPTGAGALYGYTF
TRBJ2-2 TRBV27 NA once 14 TGTGCCAGCAGGGGGGCAGGGAACACCGGGGAGCTGTTTTTT CASRGAGNTGELFF
TRBJ2-1 TRBV27 TRBD2 NA 15 TGTGCCAGCATCCCCCCGGGACTAGGACCCAATGAGCAGTTCTTC CASIPPGLGPNEQFF
TRBJ1-5 TRBV28 NA NA 14 TGTGCCAGCAGCTTGACGGAAAGCAATCAGCCCCAGCATTTT CASSLTESNQPQHF
TRBJ2-2 TRBV19 NA few 13 TGTGCCAGTTCCGGGACGGGCACCGGGGAGCTGTTTTTT CASSGTGTGELFF
TRBJ1-2 TRBV28 NA NA 16 TGTGCCAGCAGTACCCCCCGTGGAAAAGCTAACTATGGCTACACCTTC CASSTPRGKANYGYTF
TRBJ2-3 TRBV27 NA once 15 TGTGCCAGCAGTTCGACAGGTCGACGCACAGATACGCAGTATTTT CASSSTGRRTDTQYF
TRBJ2-6 TRBV5-6 TRBD1 few 18 TGTGCCAGCAGCTTAAAAGGACAGGGGGGGTCTGGGGCCAACGTCCTGACTTTC CASSLKGQGGSGANVLTF
TRBJ1-4 TRBV5-5 NA NA 14 TGTGCCAGCAGCCCGTGGGGGTCTAATGAAAAACTGTTTTTT CASSPWGSNEKLFF
TRBJ2-6 TRBV7-2 NA NA 13 TGTGCCAGCAGGGGGGCTGGGGCCAACGTCCTGACTTTC CASRGAGANVLTF
TRBJ2-7 TRBV6-4 TRBD1 NA 15 TGTGCCAGAAACAGGACAGGACCTCTGATTTACGAGCAGTACTTC CARNRTGPLIYEQYF